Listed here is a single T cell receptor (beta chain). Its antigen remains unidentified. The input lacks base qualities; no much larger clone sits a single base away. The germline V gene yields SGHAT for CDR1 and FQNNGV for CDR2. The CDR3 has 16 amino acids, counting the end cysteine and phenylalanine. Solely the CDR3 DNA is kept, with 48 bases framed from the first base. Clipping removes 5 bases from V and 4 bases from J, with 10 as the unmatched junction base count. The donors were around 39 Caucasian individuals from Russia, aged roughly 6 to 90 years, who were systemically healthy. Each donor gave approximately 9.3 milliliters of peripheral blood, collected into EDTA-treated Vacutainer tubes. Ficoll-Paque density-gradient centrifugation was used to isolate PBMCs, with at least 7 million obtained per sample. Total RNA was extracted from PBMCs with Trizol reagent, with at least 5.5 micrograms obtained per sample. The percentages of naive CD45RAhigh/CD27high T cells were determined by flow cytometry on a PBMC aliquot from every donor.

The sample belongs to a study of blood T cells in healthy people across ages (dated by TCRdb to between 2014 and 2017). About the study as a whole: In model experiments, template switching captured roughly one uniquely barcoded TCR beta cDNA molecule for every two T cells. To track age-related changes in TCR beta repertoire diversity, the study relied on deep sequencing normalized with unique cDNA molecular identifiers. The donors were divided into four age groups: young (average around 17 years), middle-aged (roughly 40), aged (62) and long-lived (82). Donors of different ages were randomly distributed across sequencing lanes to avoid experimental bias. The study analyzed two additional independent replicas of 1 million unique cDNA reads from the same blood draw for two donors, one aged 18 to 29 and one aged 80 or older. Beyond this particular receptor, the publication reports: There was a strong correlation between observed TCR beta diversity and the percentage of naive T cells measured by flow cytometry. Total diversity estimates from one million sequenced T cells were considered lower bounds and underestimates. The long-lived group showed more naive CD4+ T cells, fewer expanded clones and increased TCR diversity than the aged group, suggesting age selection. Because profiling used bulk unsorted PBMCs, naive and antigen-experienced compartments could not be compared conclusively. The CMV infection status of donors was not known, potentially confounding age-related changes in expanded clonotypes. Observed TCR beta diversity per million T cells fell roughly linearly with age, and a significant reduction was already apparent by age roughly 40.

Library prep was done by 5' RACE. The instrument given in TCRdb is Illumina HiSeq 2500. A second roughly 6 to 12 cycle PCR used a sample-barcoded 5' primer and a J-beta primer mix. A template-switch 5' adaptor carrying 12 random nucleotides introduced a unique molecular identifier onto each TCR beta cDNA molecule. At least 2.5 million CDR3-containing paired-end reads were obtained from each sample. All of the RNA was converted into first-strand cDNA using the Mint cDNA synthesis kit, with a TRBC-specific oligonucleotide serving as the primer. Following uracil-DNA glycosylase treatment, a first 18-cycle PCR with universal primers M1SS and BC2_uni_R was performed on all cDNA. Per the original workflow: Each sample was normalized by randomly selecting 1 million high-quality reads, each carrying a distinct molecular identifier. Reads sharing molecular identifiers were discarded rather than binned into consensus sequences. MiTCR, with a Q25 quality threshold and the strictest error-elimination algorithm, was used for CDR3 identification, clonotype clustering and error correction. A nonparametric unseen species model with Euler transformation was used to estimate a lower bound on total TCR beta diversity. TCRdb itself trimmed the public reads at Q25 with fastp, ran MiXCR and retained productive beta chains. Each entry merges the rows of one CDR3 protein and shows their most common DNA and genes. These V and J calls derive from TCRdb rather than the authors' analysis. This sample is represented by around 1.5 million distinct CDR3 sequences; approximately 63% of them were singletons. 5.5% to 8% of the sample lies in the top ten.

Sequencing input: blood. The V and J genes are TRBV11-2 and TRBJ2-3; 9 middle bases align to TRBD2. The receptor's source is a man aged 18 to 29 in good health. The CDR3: CASSQGGGRASDTQYF. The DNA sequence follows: TGTGCCAGCAGCCAGGGTGGCGGGAGGGCGTCAGATACGCAGTATTTT. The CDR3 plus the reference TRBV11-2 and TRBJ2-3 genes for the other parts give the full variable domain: EAGVAQSPRYKIIEKRQSVAFWCNPISGHATLYWYQQILGQGPKLLIQFQNNGVVDDSQLPKDRFSAERLKGVDSTLKIQPAKLEDSAVYLCASSQGGGRASDTQYFGPGTRLTVL.